This T cell receptor (beta chain) was recovered during a study of identical twins. With template switching, a universal primer site was added, and the cDNA carried unique molecular identifiers. TCRdb reanalysed the 5' RACE reads using MiXCR and keeps one entry per CDR3 protein. Of about 100,000 distinct CDR3 sequences detected, 5.5% to 7% appear once; the ten largest clones hold more than 10%. Study findings and constraints: The study drew conclusions from cross-sectional statistical analysis, not from following the same donors.

J lost 4 bases, V lost 1 base, and 1 base had no gene match. Germline V gene data show CDR1 as MGHRA and CDR2 as YSYEKL. The CDR3 consists of 14 residues. This clonotype was detected many times. Antigen: not known. The genes are TRBV4-1 and TRBJ2-5; 9 bases are shared with TRBD2. The sequence was collected from a woman in her 50s in good health. Material for sequencing was memory T cells sorted from blood. CDR3 residues: CASSQGLAVETQYF. The CDR3 bases are TGCGCCAGCAGCCAAGGACTAGCGGTAGAGACCCAGTACTTC.